The rows below give T cell receptor beta chains drawn from one sample of a study of beta chain features in type 1 diabetes. TCRdb's table, derived via immunoSEQ multiplex PCR, lists solely in-frame clones and lacks some. The data show around 15,000 clones, less than 50% seen once. The sequenced sample was stem cell memory CD4+ T cells from blood. The receptor source for this set is a woman between 40 and 55 years old in good health. Each CDR3 is given with its conserved first and last residue. The order of the fields is CDR3 DNA, CDR3 protein, clone size, D gene, V gene, J gene. D genes are given only for firm matches. Not all rows give a size; the values are once, few, many and, for expanded clones, a class.

CDR3nt: TGTGCCAGCGACAATCGACCCCTCCACTTT; CDR3aa: CASDNRPLHF; abundance: NA; d_gene: NA; v_gene: TRBV25-1; j_gene: TRBJ1-6
CDR3nt: TGCGCCAGCAGCCAATCAGGCTACGAGCAGTACTTC; CDR3aa: CASSQSGYEQYF; abundance: few; d_gene: NA; v_gene: TRBV4-3; j_gene: TRBJ2-7
CDR3nt: TGTGCCATCAGTGACACACATACGAACACCGGGGAGCTGTTTTTT; CDR3aa: CAISDTHTNTGELFF; abundance: few; d_gene: NA; v_gene: TRBV10-3; j_gene: TRBJ2-2
CDR3nt: TGTGCCAGCAGCTTCGCTAGCGGTAGAGAGACCCAGTACTTC; CDR3aa: CASSFASGRETQYF; abundance: few; d_gene: TRBD2; v_gene: TRBV7-8; j_gene: TRBJ2-5
CDR3nt: TGTGCCAGCAGTGACTGGGGACACCCTATTTGGGAATACAATGAGCAGTTCTTC; CDR3aa: CASSDWGHPIWEYNEQFF; abundance: NA; d_gene: NA; v_gene: TRBV6-4; j_gene: TRBJ2-1
CDR3nt: TGTGCCAGCTCTACAGATCCGCTCTATAATTCACCCCTCCACTTT; CDR3aa: CASSTDPLYNSPLHF; abundance: NA; d_gene: NA; v_gene: TRBV18; j_gene: TRBJ1-6
CDR3nt: TGTGCCAGCAGCGTAAGGCCGGGGGCAGATACGCAGTATTTT; CDR3aa: CASSVRPGADTQYF; abundance: NA; d_gene: NA; v_gene: TRBV9; j_gene: TRBJ2-3
CDR3nt: TGCGCCAGCAGCTTGTATACGGGGACAGCCAGCTCCTACAATGAGCAGTTCTTC; CDR3aa: CASSLYTGTASSYNEQFF; abundance: NA; d_gene: TRBD1; v_gene: TRBV5-1; j_gene: TRBJ2-1
CDR3nt: TGTGCCAGCAGCTTAGATCCTCGGCAGCCCCAGCATTTT; CDR3aa: CASSLDPRQPQHF; abundance: NA; d_gene: NA; v_gene: TRBV11-2; j_gene: TRBJ1-5
CDR3nt: TGTGCCAGCAGCCGAGACAGGGCAGGAGGCACTGAAGCTTTCTTT; CDR3aa: CASSRDRAGGTEAFF; abundance: NA; d_gene: TRBD1; v_gene: TRBV6-1; j_gene: TRBJ1-1
CDR3nt: TGTGCCAGCAGAGGGTCAGGGATCGATGAGCAGTTCTTC; CDR3aa: CASRGSGIDEQFF; abundance: NA; d_gene: NA; v_gene: TRBV11-2; j_gene: TRBJ2-1
CDR3nt: TGTGCCACCAGGCAGGACAGCAACACCGGGGAGCTGTTTTTT; CDR3aa: CATRQDSNTGELFF; abundance: NA; d_gene: NA; v_gene: TRBV15; j_gene: TRBJ2-2
CDR3nt: TGTGCCAGCACATGGGGAGGTACGCAGTATTTT; CDR3aa: CASTWGGTQYF; abundance: few; d_gene: NA; v_gene: TRBV6-5; j_gene: TRBJ2-3
CDR3nt: TGTGCCAGCAGCCCACATCCCGAAGCTTTCTTT; CDR3aa: CASSPHPEAFF; abundance: NA; d_gene: NA; v_gene: TRBV7-9; j_gene: TRBJ1-1
CDR3nt: TGTGCCAGCAGCTTTCAGGACTCCTATAATTCACCCCTCCACTTT; CDR3aa: CASSFQDSYNSPLHF; abundance: once; d_gene: NA; v_gene: TRBV5-4; j_gene: TRBJ1-6
CDR3nt: TGTGCCAGCAGCACCGGGACAGGGACAAGTACTAGCACAGATACGCAGTATTTT; CDR3aa: CASSTGTGTSTSTDTQYF; abundance: NA; d_gene: TRBD1; v_gene: TRBV9; j_gene: TRBJ2-3
CDR3nt: TGTGCCAGCAGCGTAGAAGGACAGCCTGGAAACACCATATATTTT; CDR3aa: CASSVEGQPGNTIYF; abundance: NA; d_gene: NA; v_gene: TRBV9; j_gene: TRBJ1-3
CDR3nt: TGTGCCAGCAGCCCAACGGGACAAGCGAATTCACCCCTCCACTTT; CDR3aa: CASSPTGQANSPLHF; abundance: NA; d_gene: NA; v_gene: TRBV7-9; j_gene: TRBJ1-6
CDR3nt: TGTGCCAGCAGCTTAGAAGGCGGCACTGAAGCTTTCTTT; CDR3aa: CASSLEGGTEAFF; abundance: NA; d_gene: NA; v_gene: TRBV7-9; j_gene: TRBJ1-1
CDR3nt: TGTGCCAGCAGCTTTGGGACAGGGGCTTATAGCAATCAGCCCCAGCATTTT; CDR3aa: CASSFGTGAYSNQPQHF; abundance: few; d_gene: TRBD1; v_gene: TRBV7-2; j_gene: TRBJ1-5
CDR3nt: TGTGCCAGTAGCTTATCCCCGGGGACAGGGGGAGACTTCGTCACTGAAGCTTTCTTT; CDR3aa: CASSLSPGTGGDFVTEAFF; abundance: NA; d_gene: TRBD1; v_gene: TRBV19; j_gene: TRBJ1-1
CDR3nt: TGTGCCAGCAGCTCTCCGGGAGGGGGCTCTTGGCAGCCCCAGCATTTT; CDR3aa: CASSSPGGGSWQPQHF; abundance: NA; d_gene: TRBD1; v_gene: TRBV7-2; j_gene: TRBJ1-5
CDR3nt: TGTGCCAGCAGCTCCCGGTGGGGCTTACTAGCGGGGCTTGACACCGGGGAGCTGTTTTTT; CDR3aa: CASSSRWGLLAGLDTGELFF; abundance: NA; d_gene: TRBD2; v_gene: TRBV13; j_gene: TRBJ2-2
CDR3nt: TGCGCCAGCAGTCAACAGGGCACAGATACGCAGTATTTT; CDR3aa: CASSQQGTDTQYF; abundance: NA; d_gene: NA; v_gene: TRBV10-1; j_gene: TRBJ2-3
CDR3nt: TGCGCCAGCAGCTTGGAGCCGGGACAGGGAAACACCATATATTTT; CDR3aa: CASSLEPGQGNTIYF; abundance: NA; d_gene: TRBD1; v_gene: TRBV5-1; j_gene: TRBJ1-3
CDR3nt: TGTGCCAGCAGCCGCGCCAGCGTAAACAATGAGCAGTTCTTC; CDR3aa: CASSRASVNNEQFF; abundance: NA; d_gene: NA; v_gene: TRBV7-9; j_gene: TRBJ2-1
CDR3nt: TGTGCCAGCTCACTCGGGTCATTCCGGCAGAACACTGAAGCTTTCTTT; CDR3aa: CASSLGSFRQNTEAFF; abundance: NA; d_gene: NA; v_gene: TRBV18; j_gene: TRBJ1-1
CDR3nt: TGTGCCAGCAGCTTAGTTGTCGGAGTTTTCTACGAGCAGTACTTC; CDR3aa: CASSLVVGVFYEQYF; abundance: NA; d_gene: NA; v_gene: TRBV11-2; j_gene: TRBJ2-7
CDR3nt: TGCGCCAGCAGCCGGGGGGGCAATGAGCAGTTCTTC; CDR3aa: CASSRGGNEQFF; abundance: NA; d_gene: TRBD2; v_gene: TRBV4-3; j_gene: TRBJ2-1
CDR3nt: TGTGCCAGCAGCTTAGTTAGCGGGGTAACGGCCTACGAGCAGTACTTC; CDR3aa: CASSLVSGVTAYEQYF; abundance: NA; d_gene: TRBD2; v_gene: TRBV11-2; j_gene: TRBJ2-7
CDR3nt: TGTGCCGCCACATTGACTAGCGCATATGGGGGGAATGAGCAGTTCTTC; CDR3aa: CAATLTSAYGGNEQFF; abundance: NA; d_gene: NA; v_gene: TRBV21-1; j_gene: TRBJ2-1
CDR3nt: TGTGCCAGCAGTAGAGTTTCAAGCTCCTATAATTCACCCCTCCACTTT; CDR3aa: CASSRVSSSYNSPLHF; abundance: few; d_gene: NA; v_gene: TRBV28; j_gene: TRBJ1-6
CDR3nt: TGTGCCAGCAGCGTAGGGACTTCACAGGGCCAAGAGACCCAGTACTTC; CDR3aa: CASSVGTSQGQETQYF; abundance: once; d_gene: NA; v_gene: TRBV9; j_gene: TRBJ2-5
CDR3nt: TGTGCCAGCAGCACAGGAAGGGGAGATACGCAGTATTTT; CDR3aa: CASSTGRGDTQYF; abundance: NA; d_gene: NA; v_gene: TRBV5-6; j_gene: TRBJ2-3
CDR3nt: TGTGCCAGCAGATCGGGACAGCTAATTGAAAAACTGTTTTTT; CDR3aa: CASRSGQLIEKLFF; abundance: few; d_gene: TRBD1; v_gene: TRBV2; j_gene: TRBJ1-4
CDR3nt: TGTGCCAGTAGTATGGCTGGACAGGGCAGATCACCCCTCCACTTT; CDR3aa: CASSMAGQGRSPLHF; abundance: few; d_gene: TRBD1; v_gene: TRBV19; j_gene: TRBJ1-6
CDR3nt: TGTGCCAGCAGCTTAGCCCGGGGACAGGGGAATCAGCCCCAGCATTTT; CDR3aa: CASSLARGQGNQPQHF; abundance: few; d_gene: TRBD1; v_gene: TRBV7-8; j_gene: TRBJ1-5
CDR3nt: TGTGCCAGCAGCACGACTAGCGGTGAAGGGGAGACCCAGTACTTC; CDR3aa: CASSTTSGEGETQYF; abundance: NA; d_gene: TRBD2; v_gene: TRBV7-2; j_gene: TRBJ2-5
CDR3nt: TGTGCCAGCGCCTCTCTCCGGGACAGGAATTATGAGACCCAGTACTTC; CDR3aa: CASASLRDRNYETQYF; abundance: few; d_gene: TRBD1; v_gene: TRBV11-2; j_gene: TRBJ2-5
CDR3nt: TGTGCCAGCTCACCACGGGGGACACAGAGGGGCACCGGGGAGCTGTTTTTT; CDR3aa: CASSPRGTQRGTGELFF; abundance: NA; d_gene: NA; v_gene: TRBV18; j_gene: TRBJ2-2
CDR3nt: TGTGCCAGCAGCGTGGGGACAGAAATATATGGCTACACCTTC; CDR3aa: CASSVGTEIYGYTF; abundance: once; d_gene: TRBD1; v_gene: TRBV9; j_gene: TRBJ1-2
CDR3nt: TGTGCCAGCAGGCAAAGACAGGGAACCGGGGAGCTGTTTTTT; CDR3aa: CASRQRQGTGELFF; abundance: NA; d_gene: TRBD1; v_gene: TRBV6-6; j_gene: TRBJ2-2
CDR3nt: TGTGCCATCAGGCCGGGACAAGGCTCTGGGGCCAACGTCCTGACTTTC; CDR3aa: CAIRPGQGSGANVLTF; abundance: NA; d_gene: NA; v_gene: TRBV10-3; j_gene: TRBJ2-6
CDR3nt: TGTGCCAGCAGTTTGGACTTTTCACCCCTCCACTTT; CDR3aa: CASSLDFSPLHF; abundance: NA; d_gene: NA; v_gene: TRBV6-6; j_gene: TRBJ1-6
CDR3nt: TGTGCCAGTTCGGGCAGGGGGCAACAAGAGACCCGGTACTTC; CDR3aa: CASSGRGQQETRYF; abundance: NA; d_gene: TRBD1; v_gene: TRBV19; j_gene: TRBJ2-5